This paragraph covers one T cell receptor (beta chain) sequence. Its antigen is unidentified. V gave up 5 bases and J gave up 2 bases, with 8 bases separating them. The CDR3 totals 13 residues. Germline lookup yields CDR1 SGHVS and CDR2 FNYEAQ. These data are taken from a study of shared clonotypes between healthy human individuals. General study points: The study generally estimated greater richness for naive than memory subsets. Although depth was large, rarefaction showed that sequencing of the sorted subsets was incomplete.

Sorted-subset replicate PCRs used 200 to 250 ng DNA, around 27,000 T cell genomes. The protocol was immunoSEQ multiplex PCR, while the TCRdb copy is restricted to in-frame clones and leaves out a portion. Among about 680,000 clones listed, approximately 79% were seen once. The chain is built from TRBV7-6 and TRBJ2-3, with no clear D. Sequencing was done on a sample of memory CD4+ T cells sorted from blood. Subset described: CD45RA-negative fraction. This TCR was sampled from a woman in her thirties in good health. CDR3 sequence: CASSVSTTDTQYF. DNA for the CDR3: TGTGCCAGCAGCGTCTCCACCACAGATACGCAGTATTTT. Looking up the rest from reference TRBV7-6 and TRBJ2-3 gives the full variable domain: GAGVSQSPRYKVTKRGQDVALRCDPISGHVSLYWYRQALGQGPEFLTYFNYEAQQDKSGLPNDRFSAERPEGSISTLTIQRTEQRDSAMYRCASSVSTTDTQYFGPGTRLTVL.